Listed below are T cell receptor beta chains from one sample, sequenced in a study of blood T cell repertoires in COVID-19. Using immunoSEQ multiplex PCR, the repertoire was profiled, and TCRdb retains in-frame clones only, with some absent. This sample has tens of thousands of clones, with 87% found just once. The sequenced material came from peripheral blood. Receptors originate from a man aged 50 or older with active or convalescent COVID-19. CDR3s include the opening cysteine and the closing phenylalanine or tryptophan. Each record gives: J gene, clone size, V gene, D gene, CDR3 DNA, CDR3 protein. D genes are given only for firm matches. Clone size appears in some rows only: once, few, many, or a class for an expanded clone.

J gene: TRBJ1-1
clone size: .
V gene: TRBV12-3/TRBV12-4
D gene: .
CDR3 DNA: TGTGCCAGCAGTTTGACAGTTAACACTGAAGCTTTCTTT
CDR3 protein: CASSLTVNTEAFF

J gene: TRBJ2-1
clone size: .
V gene: TRBV6-4
D gene: TRBD2
CDR3 DNA: TGTGCCAGCTCCCTCGAGCGGGGCTACAATGAGCAGTTCTTC
CDR3 protein: CASSLERGYNEQFF

J gene: TRBJ2-6
clone size: .
V gene: TRBV5-1
D gene: TRBD1
CDR3 DNA: TGCGCCAGCAGACAGGGGGGATCTGGGGCCAACGTCCTGACTTTC
CDR3 protein: CASRQGGSGANVLTF

J gene: TRBJ1-2
clone size: .
V gene: TRBV25-1
D gene: TRBD1
CDR3 DNA: TGTGCCAGCAGTGTACCGACAGGGGCCGGCTATGGCTACACCTTC
CDR3 protein: CASSVPTGAGYGYTF

J gene: TRBJ2-1
clone size: few
V gene: TRBV11-2
D gene: .
CDR3 DNA: TGTGCCAGCAGCTTAGACCCCCGGGGAGGTGAGCAGTTCTTC
CDR3 protein: CASSLDPRGGEQFF

J gene: TRBJ2-7
clone size: .
V gene: TRBV25-1
D gene: .
CDR3 DNA: TGTGCCAGCAGTGAATCGAGCGGACGAGTCATCTACGAGCAGTACTTC
CDR3 protein: CASSESSGRVIYEQYF

J gene: TRBJ2-1
clone size: .
V gene: TRBV5-4
D gene: TRBD1
CDR3 DNA: TGTGCCAGCAGCCGCCGGGACAGCTCCTACAATGAGCAGTTCTTC
CDR3 protein: CASSRRDSSYNEQFF

J gene: TRBJ1-1
clone size: .
V gene: TRBV3-1/TRBV3-2
D gene: .
CDR3 DNA: TGTGCCAGCAGCCAAGAAATGCGGACAGCACCTTTCTTT
CDR3 protein: CASSQEMRTAPFF

J gene: TRBJ2-3
clone size: .
V gene: TRBV24-1
D gene: TRBD2
CDR3 DNA: TGTGCCACCAGTGACAGCGGGAGGGCCACAGATACGCAGTATTTT
CDR3 protein: CATSDSGRATDTQYF

J gene: TRBJ1-1
clone size: .
V gene: TRBV20-1
D gene: .
CDR3 DNA: TGCAGTGCTAGCGGGGTACTAGTATTT
CDR3 protein: CSASGVLVF

J gene: TRBJ2-6
clone size: once
V gene: TRBV5-1
D gene: TRBD2
CDR3 DNA: TGCGCCAGCATGGCGGGAGTCTCTGGGGCCAACGTCCTGACTTTC
CDR3 protein: CASMAGVSGANVLTF

J gene: TRBJ2-2
clone size: .
V gene: TRBV3-1/TRBV3-2
D gene: .
CDR3 DNA: TGTGCCAGCAGCCAGGGACTGCTTACCGGGGAGCTGTTTTTT
CDR3 protein: CASSQGLLTGELFF

J gene: TRBJ2-2
clone size: few
V gene: TRBV6-5
D gene: TRBD2
CDR3 DNA: TGTGCCAGCAGTTATAAGATTAGCGGGATATCCGGGGAGCTGTTTTTT
CDR3 protein: CASSYKISGISGELFF

J gene: TRBJ1-2
clone size: .
V gene: TRBV9
D gene: TRBD1
CDR3 DNA: TGTGCCAGCAGAGGGGACAGGGGGCTCGATAACTATGGCTACACCTTC
CDR3 protein: CASRGDRGLDNYGYTF

J gene: TRBJ2-7
clone size: .
V gene: TRBV29-1
D gene: TRBD2
CDR3 DNA: TGCAGCGTTGAGGTAGCGGGAGGTTTCGAGGCCGAGCAGTACTTC
CDR3 protein: CSVEVAGGFEAEQYF

J gene: TRBJ1-5
clone size: once
V gene: TRBV12-3/TRBV12-4
D gene: TRBD1
CDR3 DNA: TGTGCCAGCAGCGTAACAGGGGGTCAGCCCCAGCATTTT
CDR3 protein: CASSVTGGQPQHF

J gene: TRBJ1-6
clone size: .
V gene: TRBV19
D gene: .
CDR3 DNA: TGTGCCAGTTCTCCCGTAGGCAGGGTCGCCTATAATTCACCCCTCCACTTT
CDR3 protein: CASSPVGRVAYNSPLHF